A single sample is the source of the 23 T cell receptor beta chains below, sequenced in a study of chemoradiotherapy in HPV16-positive cancers. Generated by immunoSEQ multiplex PCR, the TCRdb table keeps only in-frame clones and is missing some. This table holds about 5,500 clones, 78% found once. The material was obtained from a patient who underwent chemoradiotherapy. These receptors all come from a human donor with HPV-associated anogenital cancer.

This chain connects TRBV9 to TRBJ2-7; TRBD1 aligns across 8 bases. CDR1 is SGDLS and CDR2 is YYNGEE in the germline V gene. The CDR3 spans 15 residues. The V segment lost 0 bases and the J segment 2 bases; nucleotides outside the gene matches: 4. The CDR3 spells CASSVGAGGPYEQYF. In nucleotides, the CDR3 is TGTGCCAGCAGCGTAGGGGCAGGGGGCCCCTACGAGCAGTACTTC. The full variable domain, in which reference TRBV9 and TRBJ2-7 provide the parts outside the CDR3, is DSGVTQTPKHLITATGQRVTLRCSPRSGDLSVYWYQQSLDQGLQFLIQYYNGEERAKGNILERFSAQQFPDLHSELNLSSLELGDSALYFCASSVGAGGPYEQYFGPGTRLTVT.

The chain employs TRBV5-1 and TRBJ2-7; D is undetermined. Trimming removed 5 bases from V and 3 bases from J, with 12 bases in between. The CDR3 length is 13 residues. Germline lookup yields CDR1 SGHRS and CDR2 YFSETQ. Written as DNA, the CDR3 is TGCGCCAGCAGTGCCCTAGTAGGCTACGAGCAGTACTTC. As protein: CASSALVGYEQYF. The full variable domain, its missing parts supplied by reference TRBV5-1 and TRBJ2-7, is KAGVTQTPRYLIKTRGQQVTLSCSPISGHRSVSWYQQTPGQGLQFLFEYFSETQRNKGNFPGRFSGRQFSNSRSEMNVSTLELGDSALYLCASSALVGYEQYFGPGTRLTVT.

This chain joins TRBV30 and TRBJ1-1; 8 positions agree with TRBD1. The CDR3 is 14 residues long. V gave up 5 bases and J gave up 0 bases; unmatched junction bases: 5. Germline V gene data show CDR1 as GTSNPN and CDR2 as SVGIG (reference sequence). The CDR3 bases are TGTGCCTGGGACAGGGGTTCCTTGAACACTGAAGCTTTCTTT. Protein product: CAWDRGSLNTEAFF. The full variable domain, its missing parts supplied by reference TRBV30 and TRBJ1-1, is SQTIHQWPATLVQPVGSPLSLECTVEGTSNPNLYWYRQAAGRGLQLLFYSVGIGQISSEVPQNLSASRPQDRQFILSSKKLLLSDSGFYLCAWDRGSLNTEAFFGQGTRLTVV.

The chain joins TRBV5-5 to TRBJ2-3; 11 nucleotides agree with TRBD2. With V trimmed by 0 bases and J by 0 bases, 3 bases remained unmatched. CDR1 SGHKS and CDR2 YYEKEE come from the germline V gene (reference sequence). The CDR3 runs 17 residues. Here the CDR3 DNA reads TGTGCCAGCAGCTTGGGGGGACTAGCGGCTAGCACAGATACGCAGTATTTT. Amino acids: CASSLGGLAASTDTQYF.

The chain recombines TRBV5-1 with TRBJ1-4; D is uncertain. The CDR3 runs 15 residues. V was cut by 1 base and J by 0 bases, with 7 bases left in between. CDR1 and CDR2 (germline): SGHRS, YFSETQ. In nucleotides, the CDR3 is TGCGCCAGCAGCTTGAGGGTTGCAACTAATGAAAAACTGTTTTTT. It is translated as CASSLRVATNEKLFF.

The chain recombines TRBV2 with TRBJ2-7; D not certain. Between the trimmed V and J ends, which lost 9 bases and 3 bases, there was a span of 15 bases. Germline assignment: CDR1 SNHLY and CDR2 FYNNEI. The CDR3 is 13 residues long. CDR3 DNA sequence: TGTGCCAGTTACTACCAATTGGACTACGAGCAGTACTTC. It encodes CASYYQLDYEQYF.

In this sample, this clone turned up a few times. The gene calls are TRBV7-8 and TRBJ2-1; D not resolved. The CDR3 spans 11 residues. CDR1 SGHVS and CDR2 FQNEAQ come from the germline V gene. V gave up 5 bases and J gave up 8 bases, with 7 bases separating them. The CDR3 nucleotides are TGTGCCAGCAGCCGGCGCGATGAGCAGTTCTTC. Residues: CASSRRDEQFF.

This clone was detected a few times. This CDR3 is CASRGESGYTF. The DNA of the CDR3 is TGCGCCAGCCGGGGGGAAAGTGGCTACACCTTC. This sequence joins TRBV10-2 and TRBJ1-2, with D possibly being TRBD1 (5 bases). Germline CDR1 WSHSY, CDR2 SAAADI. V lost 8 bases and J 7 bases, leaving 11 bases between the germline ends. This CDR3 comprises 11 residues.

V usage is TRBV19 and J usage is TRBJ1-5; no definite D call. This CDR3 has 14 amino acids. The ends were cut back, 3 bases at V and 7 bases at J, with 13 bases in the middle. Germline V gives CDR1 LNHDA, CDR2 SQIVND (reference sequence). The CDR3 is CASSIKSSGQPQHF. The CDR3 DNA follows: TGTGCCAGTAGTATTAAGTCGAGCGGACAGCCCCAGCATTTT.

The chain couples TRBV25-1 to TRBJ1-5, with D uncertain. The germline V gene has CDR1 MGHDK and CDR2 SYGVNS. There are 14 residues in the CDR3. V shed 7 bases and J shed 0 bases, with 10 bases lying between them. The CDR3 bases are TGTGCCAGCACAGGAATTGATAGCAATCAGCCCCAGCATTTT. Encoded protein: CASTGIDSNQPQHF. Combining the CDR3 with reference TRBV25-1 and TRBJ1-5 gives the whole variable domain EADIYQTPRYLVIGTGKKITLECSQTMGHDKMYWYQQDPGMELHLIHYSYGVNSTEKGDLSSESTVSRIRTEHFPLTLESARPSHTSQYLCASTGIDSNQPQHFGDGTRLSIL.

The rearrangement links TRBV7-9 to TRBJ1-1; 7 nucleotides agree with TRBD1. J was trimmed by 1 base and V by 2 bases; bases with no gene match: 7. CDR3 length: 16 residues. Germline V gene sequence: CDR1 SEHNR, CDR2 FQNEAQ (reference sequence). This chain's CDR3 is CASSLFGQAGNTEAFF. The CDR3 DNA is TGTGCCAGCAGCTTATTCGGACAGGCGGGGAACACTGAAGCTTTCTTT.

The CDR3 is CASSPRRGNARTYSNQPQHF. The CDR3 DNA sequence: TGTGCCAGCAGCCCGAGGAGGGGCAACGCCCGAACCTATAGCAATCAGCCCCAGCATTTT. The rearrangement uses TRBV7-3 and TRBJ1-5; perhaps TRBD1 as D (5 bases). The length of the CDR3 is 20 residues. In germline, CDR1 is SGHTA, CDR2 FQGTGA. V was cut by 5 bases and J by 0 bases, with 26 bases left in between.

The J gene is TRBJ1-4, the V gene TRBV18; 7 bases align to TRBD1. Unmatched junction bases numbered 6, after V lost 4 bases and J lost 4 bases. Germline CDR1 and CDR2: KGHSH and LQKENI. This CDR3 is built from 15 residues. The CDR3 spells CASSLATGNNEKLFF. The CDR3 bases are TGTGCCAGCTCACTTGCGACAGGGAATAATGAAAAACTGTTTTTT.

DNA of the CDR3: TGTGCCAGTAGTATGTTAGGGGGAAGGGGTCAGCCCCAGCATTTT. This encodes CASSMLGGRGQPQHF. This chain links TRBV19 with TRBJ1-5, with a possible D match to TRBD1 (6 bases). In germline, CDR1 is LNHDA, CDR2 SQIVND (reference sequence). V lost 3 bases to trimming and J lost 6 bases, with 15 bases between them. There are 15 residues in the CDR3.

CDR3 sequence (DNA): TGTGCCTGGAGTGCTGTTGGGGGTGAGACCCAGTACTTC. Translated: CAWSAVGGETQYF. The chain joins TRBV30 to TRBJ2-5, with D perhaps TRBD1 or TRBD2 (5 bases each). This CDR3 has 13 amino acids. Trimming stripped 1 base from V and 5 bases from J, with 11 bases between. The germline CDR1 and CDR2 sequences are GTSNPN and SVGIG (reference sequence).

The sample holds one count of this clone. The chain uses TRBV20-1 and TRBJ2-1; D remains unclear. The V end lost 6 bases, the J end lost 6 bases, and 6 bases lay between the germline ends. Per germline, CDR1 DFQATT and CDR2 SNEGSKA (reference sequence). This CDR3 is 10 amino acids long. This chain's CDR3 is CSAWSNEQFF. As DNA, the CDR3 is TGCAGTGCGTGGAGCAATGAGCAGTTCTTC.

The chain combines TRBV18 with TRBJ2-1, with 7 bases lining up with TRBD1. With 2 bases clipped from V and 7 bases from J, the junction kept 5 bases outside the gene matches. The CDR3 length is 14 residues. CDR1 and CDR2 (germline): KGHSH, LQKENI. The CDR3 loop reads CASSPTTGENEQFF. The CDR3 DNA follows: TGTGCCAGCTCACCAACCACAGGGGAAAATGAGCAGTTCTTC.

The gene calls are TRBV9 and TRBJ2-7; TRBD2 matches 9 bases. V was clipped by 2 bases and J by 3 bases; unmatched bases: 3. The CDR3 length is 14 residues. Germline V CDR1 and CDR2: SGDLS, YYNGEE. CDR3 sequence reads: CASSVGSGSYEQYF. CDR3 DNA: TGTGCCAGCAGCGTGGGTAGCGGGAGCTACGAGCAGTACTTC.

The rearrangement joins TRBV19 to TRBJ2-7, with D tentatively TRBD2 (7 bases). The germline CDR1 and CDR2 sequences are LNHDA and SQIVND (reference sequence). Trimming took 2 bases from V and 0 from J, leaving 11 bases between them. This CDR3 is built from 15 residues. The CDR3 is CASSISGTPSYEQYF. The CDR3 nucleotides read TGTGCCAGTAGTATAAGCGGGACACCCTCCTACGAGCAGTACTTC.

The chain couples TRBV6-5 to TRBJ1-5; D is unresolved. The V end was cut by 5 bases, the J end by 2 bases, with 13 bases between. The CDR3 runs to 15 residues. Germline CDR1 is MNHEY and CDR2 is SVGAGI. As DNA, the CDR3 is TGTGCCAGCAGTAAGGGTCACGCAGGCAATCAGCCCCAGCATTTT. This translates into CASSKGHAGNQPQHF.

The chain has TRBV9 and TRBJ1-3; tentative D call: TRBD1 (5 bases). There are 18 residues in the CDR3. The V gene lost 0 bases and the J gene lost 0 bases, with 16 bases spanning the gap. Germline CDR1 and CDR2: SGDLS and YYNGEE. CDR3 coding DNA: TGTGCCAGCAGCGTAGGTACCGGGGGACGGTCCTCTGGAAACACCATATATTTT. The encoded protein is CASSVGTGGRSSGNTIYF. Complete variable domain (other parts from reference TRBV9 and TRBJ1-3): DSGVTQTPKHLITATGQRVTLRCSPRSGDLSVYWYQQSLDQGLQFLIQYYNGEERAKGNILERFSAQQFPDLHSELNLSSLELGDSALYFCASSVGTGGRSSGNTIYFGEGSWLTVV.

This clone was seen only a few times. One end of the junction does not line up with germline, which may come from a read error. The chain links TRBV29-1 to TRBJ1-1; 7 bases are shared with TRBD1. CDR1 and CDR2 (germline): SQVTM, ANQGSEA. The CDR3 sequence is 13 residues long. CDR3 region: CSAEGGAFTEAFF. CDR3 in DNA: TGCAGCGCTGAAGGGGGCGCTTTCACTGAAGCTTTCTTT. The variable domain in full, completed from reference TRBV29-1 and TRBJ1-1, reads SAVISQKPSRDICQRGTSLTIQCQVDSQVTMMFWYRQQPGQSLTLIATANQGSEATYESGFVIDKFPISRPNLTFSTLTVSNMSPEDSSIYLCSAEGGAFTEAFFGQGTRLTVV.

V usage is TRBV20-1 and J usage is TRBJ1-3; D is undetermined. Trimming left V 3 bases short and J 4 bases short, with 4 bases between. The CDR3 has 11 amino acids. Germline CDR1 is DFQATT and CDR2 is SNEGSKA (reference sequence). The chain's CDR3 is CSASAGNTIYF. The CDR3 DNA sequence: TGCAGTGCTAGTGCGGGAAACACCATATATTTT.